This TCR beta chain was documented in a study of T cell responses to AZD1222 COVID-19 vaccine. Study-level information: Second-dose recipients at about 4 or about 12 weeks were treated as one pooled group.

Concerning this clone: What it binds is not known.

The repertoire was sequenced with immunoSEQ multiplex PCR; TCRdb's copy has only in-frame clones and lacks some. The table lists 150,000 or so clones, about nine tenths of them singletons. This CDR3 contains 14 residues. Germline assignment: CDR1 MNHNS and CDR2 SASEGT. Germline trimming cut 3 bases from V and 4 bases from J; bases unmatched to any gene: 6. Study conclusions and caveats: Spike-specific TCR breadth and depth rose after two AZD1222 doses.

The sequences come from peripheral blood, collected on day 0 of AZD1222 vaccination. V and J are TRBV6-1 and TRBJ2-7; 7 bases align to TRBD2. This TCR derives from an adult in good health. The CDR3 nucleotides are TGTGCCAGCAGTGACCCAGGGAGGGAGTACGAGCAGTACTTC. Its translation is CASSDPGREYEQYF.